The 16 T cell receptor beta chains in this list originate from one sample, sequenced in a study of cytomegalovirus exposure and HLA in healthy donors. Data came from immunoSEQ multiplex PCR; TCRdb stores just in-frame clones and leaves some out. The sample has 55,000 to 70,000 clones; roughly 90% are singletons. The sample comprised PBMCs. These TCRs come from a woman in her thirties in good health and CMV-seronegative.

The chain couples TRBV4-3 to TRBJ2-1, with D perhaps TRBD2 (6 bases). With 3 bases removed from V and 4 bases from J, the gap between germline ends came to 13 bases. Germline assignment: CDR1 LGHNA and CDR2 YSLEER. The length of the CDR3 is 15 residues. The CDR3 DNA follows: TGCGCCAGCAGCCAGGCGGGACTGTCTTACAATGAGCAGTTCTTC. It yields the protein CASSQAGLSYNEQFF.

This chain connects TRBV5-1 to TRBJ2-5; perhaps TRBD2 as D (6 bases). The CDR3 consists of 15 residues. Trimming removed 5 bases at V and 5 bases at J, with 19 bases between. Looked up from germline, CDR1 is SGHRS and CDR2 is YFSETQ. CDR3 DNA sequence: TGCGCCAGCAGTGACGCGATGGGGACTGCCGAGACCCAGTACTTC. It yields the protein CASSDAMGTAETQYF.

The chain employs TRBV7-3 and TRBJ2-1, with TRBD2 matching 15 bases. CDR3 length: 15 amino acids. Germline V gene data show CDR1 as SGHTA and CDR2 as FQGTGA. With V trimmed by 4 bases and J by 6 bases, 1 base remained unmatched. Here the CDR3 reads CASSWTSGRGNEQFF. The CDR3 bases are TGTGCCAGCAGCTGGACTAGCGGGAGGGGCAATGAGCAGTTCTTC.

The CDR3 protein is CASSLNVQASGYTGELFF. The CDR3 nucleotides are TGTGCCAGCAGCTTGAATGTTCAGGCTAGCGGATACACCGGGGAGCTGTTTTTT. This sequence joins TRBV5-6 and TRBJ2-2; 7 bases fit TRBD2. V lost 1 base to trimming and J lost 3 bases; unmatched junction nucleotides: 12. CDR3 length equals 18 residues. Germline V gene data show CDR1 as SGHDT and CDR2 as YYEEEE.

The rearrangement uses TRBV7-9 and TRBJ2-2; 13 bases line up with TRBD2. Germline V lookup: CDR1 SEHNR, CDR2 FQNEAQ (reference sequence). This CDR3 spans 16 amino acids. V trimming: 5 bases; J trimming: 6 bases; junction bases outside the gene matches: 6. For the CDR3, the DNA is TGTGCCAGCAGCACGTGGACTAGCGGGGGCGCCGGGGAGCTGTTTTTT. Encoded protein: CASSTWTSGGAGELFF.

The chain links TRBV5-1 to TRBJ2-5; D is possibly TRBD1 (6 bases). This CDR3 comprises 15 residues. Germline CDR1 is SGHRS and CDR2 is YFSETQ. The V end was cut by 4 bases, the J end by 4 bases, with 17 bases between. The DNA for the CDR3 is TGCGCCAGCAGCCCCCTAAATCTAGGGGGAGAGACCCAGTACTTC. Translation: CASSPLNLGGETQYF.

The chain has TRBV27 and TRBJ2-7; D possibly corresponds to TRBD2 (6 bases). Germline V gives CDR1 MNHEY, CDR2 SMNVEV (reference sequence). The V and J ends lost 3 bases and 2 bases respectively, with 20 bases between them. The CDR3 sequence is 17 residues long. The CDR3 sequence is CASSFDPGLRTPYEQYF. The DNA for the CDR3 is TGTGCCAGCAGTTTCGATCCGGGACTGCGAACCCCCTACGAGCAGTACTTC.

The sample holds one count of this clone. The chain links TRBV19 to TRBJ1-5; TRBD1 agrees at 8 bases. The germline V gene encodes CDR1 LNHDA and CDR2 SQIVND (reference sequence). V dropped 10 bases and J dropped 6; count of bases not matched to a gene: 17. This CDR3 region has 16 residues. The chain's CDR3 is CATQRTGIILSQPQHF. The CDR3 DNA sequence: TGTGCCACCCAAAGGACAGGGATAATATTGAGTCAGCCCCAGCATTTT.

The chain combines TRBV11-2 with TRBJ2-7, with TRBD1 identical over 11 bases. Per the germline V gene, CDR1 is SGHAT and CDR2 is FQNNGV. The CDR3 is 15 residues long. V lost 0 bases to trimming and J lost 13 bases; unmatched junction nucleotides: 11. The CDR3 DNA sequence: TGTGCCAGCAGCTTAGATCCAGGACAGGGGGCGGTAGAATACTTC. This encodes CASSLDPGQGAVEYF.

The chain has TRBV27 and TRBJ1-4, with unresolved D. Germline lookup yields CDR1 MNHEY and CDR2 SMNVEV (reference sequence). Trimming cost V 5 bases and J 6 bases, with 7 bases left between them. The CDR3 has 12 residues. CDR3: CASSPNYEKLFF. CDR3 nucleotide sequence: TGTGCCAGCAGTCCCAACTATGAAAAACTGTTTTTT. Variable domain in full (rest from reference TRBV27 and TRBJ1-4): EAQVTQNPRYLITVTGKKLTVTCSQNMNHEYMSWYRQDPGLGLRQIYYSMNVEVTDKGDVPEGYKVSRKEKRNFPLILESPSPNQTSLYFCASSPNYEKLFFGSGTQLSVL.

This chain connects TRBV28 to TRBJ2-1; 7 nucleotides line up with TRBD2. Losses at the gene ends were 7 bases for V and 7 bases for J; bases not matched to a gene: 13. The germline V gene has CDR1 MDHEN and CDR2 SYDVKM. The CDR3 has 15 amino acids. For the CDR3, the DNA is TGTGCCAGCAACCCAGCGGGATCGGAGGGGAATGAGCAGTTCTTC. Residues: CASNPAGSEGNEQFF.

The chain recombines TRBV6-1 with TRBJ1-2; 8 nucleotides line up with TRBD1. The CDR3 runs 14 residues. The germline CDR1 and CDR2 sequences are MNHNS and SASEGT. J gave up 6 bases and V 1 base, and 4 bases lay outside the gene matches. CDR3 sequence (DNA): TGTGCCAGCAGTGAAGGCAGGGGGCGTCATGGCTACACCTTC. Protein sequence: CASSEGRGRHGYTF.

The chain uses TRBV7-9 and TRBJ2-1; D is perhaps TRBD1 (5 bases). Germline loops: CDR1 SEHNR, CDR2 FQNEAQ (reference sequence). V lost 6 bases to trimming and J lost 10 bases, with 28 bases between them. This CDR3 contains 17 residues. CDR3 in amino acids: CASRPGPGTLPRNEQFF. The CDR3 DNA reads TGTGCCAGCAGGCCAGGGCCCGGTACTCTTCCCCGAAACGAGCAGTTCTTC.

The rearrangement uses TRBV30 and TRBJ2-1; TRBD2 aligns across 7 bases. This CDR3 is 13 amino acids long. Germline trimming cut 3 bases from V and 8 bases from J; bases unmatched to any gene: 7. In germline, CDR1 is GTSNPN, CDR2 SVGIG (reference sequence). The CDR3 DNA reads as TGTGCCTGGAGGATCGCGGGAGTGCATGAGCAGTTCTTC. Translation: CAWRIAGVHEQFF.

The chain carries TRBV25-1 and TRBJ2-7; 10 nucleotides line up with TRBD1. The V segment lost 3 bases and the J segment 4 bases; nucleotides outside the gene matches: 6. The CDR3 loop spans 15 amino acids. Germline CDR1 MGHDK, CDR2 SYGVNS. CDR3 DNA sequence: TGTGCCAGCAGTGACCTGGACAGGGGGAATTACGAGCAGTACTTC. The encoded protein is CASSDLDRGNYEQYF.

This sequence joins TRBV18 and TRBJ2-3, with TRBD2 identical over 7 bases. The CDR3 runs 17 residues. Germline CDR1 KGHSH, CDR2 LQKENI. Trimming cost V 4 bases and J 4 bases; bases outside gene matches: 14. Written as DNA, the CDR3 is TGTGCCAGCTCACGGGGAGTCACGACTAGCAGTTCAGATACGCAGTATTTT. Protein sequence: CASSRGVTTSSSDTQYF.